The rows below give T cell receptor beta chains drawn from one sample of a study of molecular identifiers for immune sequencing clone quantification. TCRdb reanalysed the PCR reads using MiXCR and keeps one entry per CDR3 protein. The table shows some 10,000 distinct CDR3 sequences, with approximately 20% occurring only once. Sequencing was done on a sample of naive CD8+ T cells from blood, with Jurkat cell RNA spiked in. These receptors were obtained from a human donor in good health. Some libraries in this study had Jurkat cell RNA spiked in. CDR3s include the opening cysteine and the closing phenylalanine or tryptophan. D genes are given only for firm matches. Size is stated for part of the rows, as once, few or many counts, or as a class when the clone is expanded.

abundance | d_gene | j_gene | v_gene | CDR3nt | CDR3aa
many | TRBD2 | TRBJ2-3 | TRBV30 | TGTGCCTGGAGTACTAGCGTTGATACGCAGTATTTT | CAWSTSVDTQYF
medium-sized | NA | TRBJ2-2 | TRBV6-6 | TGTGCCAGCAGTTACTCGTCGGCTGCGAACACCGGGGAGCTGTTTTTT | CASSYSSAANTGELFF
many | NA | TRBJ1-2 | TRBV3-1 | TGTGCCAGCAGTCCCCTTCCCAGACAGACAGGCGGCTACACCTTC | CASSPLPRQTGGYTF
NA | NA | TRBJ2-7 | TRBV9 | TGTGCCAGCAGCGTAGTCCCGGGGAGCCGCGAGCGGTACTTC | CASSVVPGSRERYF
medium-sized | TRBD2 | TRBJ2-3 | TRBV7-9 | TGTGCCAGCAGCCAAGGACTAGCGGGAGTCACAGATACGCAGTATTTT | CASSQGLAGVTDTQYF
NA | NA | TRBJ2-1 | TRBV13 | TGTGCCAGCAGCTCCGGACTCCTCCGATATCTGTTCTTC | CASSSGLLRYLFF
medium-sized | NA | TRBJ2-5 | TRBV7-8 | TGTGCCAGCAGCGAGACAGGTGACCAAGAGACCCAGTACTTC | CASSETGDQETQYF
NA | NA | TRBJ2-7 | TRBV3-1 | TGTGCCAGCAGGGCGGGACCCAGCTACGAGCAGTACTTC | CASRAGPSYEQYF
medium-sized | NA | TRBJ2-3 | TRBV2 | TGTGCCAGCAGTGAGTGGCAATATAGCACAGATACGCAGTATTTT | CASSEWQYSTDTQYF
many | TRBD1 | TRBJ2-7 | TRBV19 | TGTGCCAGTAGTATGTGGGACAGTTCCGGCGAGCAGTACTTC | CASSMWDSSGEQYF
medium-sized | NA | TRBJ1-3 | TRBV7-9 | TGTGCCAGCAGTTTGGACAGAGACTCTGGAAACACCATATATTTT | CASSLDRDSGNTIYF
many | NA | TRBJ2-1 | TRBV6-2/TRBV6-3 | TGTGCCAGCAGTACAGGACCCTACAATGAGCAGTTCTTC | CASSTGPYNEQFF
NA | NA | TRBJ2-1 | TRBV27 | TGTGCCAGCGGCCGAGACGGGGGGCCATACAATGAGCAGTTCTTC | CASGRDGGPYNEQFF
medium-sized | NA | TRBJ2-6 | TRBV28 | TGTGCCAGCCTTGAAGGGATCTCTGGGGCCAACGTCCTGACTTTC | CASLEGISGANVLTF
few | TRBD2 | TRBJ2-1 | TRBV6-2/TRBV6-3 | TGTGCCAGCACCCCTAGCGGGAGGGCTTTCGAGCAGTTCTTC | CASTPSGRAFEQFF
medium-sized | TRBD1 | TRBJ1-1 | TRBV4-1 | TGCGCCAGCAGCCAAGTACAGGGGGAAGGCGCTGAAGCTTTCTTT | CASSQVQGEGAEAFF
medium-sized | NA | TRBJ2-1 | TRBV7-2 | TGTGCCAGCAGCTCTGAAGCACGGGACAATGAGCAGTTCTTC | CASSSEARDNEQFF
few | NA | TRBJ1-2 | TRBV14 | TGTGCCAGCAGCCAAGATGGCAACGGCTACACCTTC | CASSQDGNGYTF
many | NA | TRBJ2-5 | TRBV5-4 | TGTGCCAGCAGATATGACAGTAACCAAGAGACCCAGTACTTC | CASRYDSNQETQYF
many | NA | TRBJ2-5 | TRBV11-3 | TGTGCCAGCAGCTCCGAAACAGGGATCCAAGAGACCCAGTACTTC | CASSSETGIQETQYF
NA | TRBD2 | TRBJ2-1 | TRBV9 | TGTGCCAGCAGCGTAGGACTAGCGGGAGGGGGGAATGGGCAGTTCTTC | CASSVGLAGGGNGQFF
many | TRBD2 | TRBJ2-3 | TRBV19 | TGTGCCAGTAGTATAGATCCCCCGGGACTAGGAACAGATACGCAGTATTTT | CASSIDPPGLGTDTQYF
medium-sized | NA | TRBJ2-5 | TRBV28 | TGTGCCAGCAGTTTATACCGTGGGTACCAAGAGACCCAGTACTTC | CASSLYRGYQETQYF
medium-sized | NA | TRBJ1-1 | TRBV10-2 | TGCGCCAGCAGCCCCAAACCCAATGCGCTTAACACTGAAGCTTTCTTT | CASSPKPNALNTEAFF
NA | NA | TRBJ2-1 | TRBV24-1 | TGTGCCAGCAGGGGCAGGGGAGGTGAGCAGTTCTTC | CASRGRGGEQFF
medium-sized | NA | TRBJ1-4 | TRBV7-6 | TGTGCCAGCAGCTCACAGGGAACTAATGAAAAACTGTTTTTT | CASSSQGTNEKLFF
medium-sized | NA | TRBJ2-3 | TRBV19 | TGTGCCAGTAGTATACTAGGCAACACAGATACGCAGTATTTT | CASSILGNTDTQYF
many | NA | TRBJ1-5 | TRBV27 | TGTGCCAGCAGTTCGACAGGCCTGCTTGAGCCCCAGCATTTT | CASSSTGLLEPQHF
medium-sized | NA | TRBJ1-5 | TRBV24-1 | TGTGCCACCAGTGATTCCGCGGCGGGAAGAAGGCAGCCCCAGCATTTT | CATSDSAAGRRQPQHF
few | TRBD1 | TRBJ1-5 | TRBV2 | TGTGCCAGCCGATACCAGGGGGCCCAAAATCAGCCCCAGCATTTT | CASRYQGAQNQPQHF
many | NA | TRBJ1-3 | TRBV19 | TGTGCCAGTAGTATTGGGCCATACTCTGGAAACACCATATATTTT | CASSIGPYSGNTIYF
NA | NA | TRBJ2-7 | TRBV2 | TGTGCCAGCAGTTTGGACAGATCCTACGAGCAGTACTTC | CASSLDRSYEQYF
NA | NA | TRBJ2-7 | TRBV27 | TGTGCCAGCATGTTAGGGCCCGAGCAGTACTTC | CASMLGPEQYF
medium-sized | NA | TRBJ2-3 | TRBV23-1 | TGCGCCAGCAGTCGTCTGGAGTTTAGCACAGATACGCAGTATTTT | CASSRLEFSTDTQYF
NA | TRBD1 | TRBJ2-1 | TRBV11-3 | TGTGCCAGCAGCTTAGGGACAGGGACCCACAATGAGCAGTTCTTC | CASSLGTGTHNEQFF
NA | NA | TRBJ2-1 | TRBV7-9 | TGTGCCAGCAGCTTAAACGCTGGATACAATGAGCAGTTCTTC | CASSLNAGYNEQFF
medium-sized | TRBD1 | TRBJ2-7 | TRBV27 | TGTGCCAGCGGCGTGGGGACAGCCATCTACGAGCAGTACTTC | CASGVGTAIYEQYF
NA | NA | TRBJ2-7 | TRBV27 | TGTGCCAGCAGTTTATCGACAGGAGAAGCCTACGAGCAGTACTTC | CASSLSTGEAYEQYF
medium-sized | NA | TRBJ2-2 | TRBV2 | TGTGCCAGCAGCCCCCCTGCGACGAACACCGGGGAGCTGTTTTTT | CASSPPATNTGELFF
few | NA | TRBJ2-5 | TRBV29-1 | TGCAGCGTTATCCGGGACGACCCTTCGGTGACCCAGTACTTC | CSVIRDDPSVTQYF
NA | NA | TRBJ1-3 | TRBV7-2 | TGTGCCAGCAGCTTACGTATACAGCCCGTCTCTGGAAACACCATATATTTT | CASSLRIQPVSGNTIYF
NA | TRBD1 | TRBJ2-7 | TRBV9 | TGTGCCAGCAGCCCGAGGGGGCTCGACTACGAGCAGTACTTC | CASSPRGLDYEQYF
many | NA | TRBJ2-7 | TRBV27 | TGTGCCAGCCGCCCGGGTGGGTACTACGAGCAGTACTTC | CASRPGGYYEQYF
many | NA | TRBJ1-4 | TRBV28 | TGTGCCAGCAGGGGGCCGAGGACTAATGAAAAACTGTTTTTT | CASRGPRTNEKLFF
large | NA | TRBJ2-3 | TRBV20-1 | TGCAGTGCTCTCTTCGGGAGCACAGATACGCAGTATTTT | CSALFGSTDTQYF
few | NA | TRBJ2-7 | TRBV5-1 | TGCGCCAGCAGCCCTGGACTTTTCTACGAGCAGTACTTC | CASSPGLFYEQYF
NA | NA | TRBJ2-1 | TRBV5-3 | TGTGCCAACCGCCGGGGCAATGAGCAGTTCTTC | CANRRGNEQFF
medium-sized | NA | TRBJ2-1 | TRBV7-8 | TGTGCCAGCAGCTTACGCCTAGCGTATGAGCAGTTCTTC | CASSLRLAYEQFF
medium-sized | TRBD2 | TRBJ2-3 | TRBV12-3/TRBV12-4 | TGTGCCAGCAACGAGTGGACTAGCGGGACAGATACGCAGTATTTT | CASNEWTSGTDTQYF
many | TRBD1 | TRBJ2-5 | TRBV27 | TGTGCCAGCAGCCAACAGGGGGCCGAAGAGACCCAGTACTTC | CASSQQGAEETQYF
many | NA | TRBJ1-4 | TRBV21-1 | TGTGCCAGCAGCAGGGGGCCGATTGCTAATGAAAAACTGTTTTTT | CASSRGPIANEKLFF
medium-sized | NA | TRBJ1-1 | TRBV21-1 | TGTGCCAGCAGGATCGGGGCAAACACTGAAGCTTTCTTT | CASRIGANTEAFF
medium-sized | TRBD1 | TRBJ1-1 | TRBV7-9 | TGTGCCAGCAGCTTCCGGGGACAGGGGAAGAACACTGAAGCTTTCTTT | CASSFRGQGKNTEAFF
medium-sized | NA | TRBJ1-2 | TRBV14 | TGTGCCAGCAGCCAAGTTGGCGGGGGCGTTGATGGCTACACCTTC | CASSQVGGGVDGYTF
medium-sized | TRBD1 | TRBJ2-7 | TRBV27 | TGTGCCAGCAGTCGTACCGCTGCGACAGGGCCCCTGAGGGACGAGCAGTACTTC | CASSRTAATGPLRDEQYF
medium-sized | NA | TRBJ2-1 | TRBV20-1 | TGCAGTGCTGAGGGCGGCGGCGATGAGCAGTTCTTC | CSAEGGGDEQFF
few | NA | TRBJ2-2 | TRBV19 | TGTGCCAGTAGTATAGTTGCCGGGGAGCTGTTTTTT | CASSIVAGELFF